The 26 T cell receptor beta chains below come from one sample, sequenced in a study of blood T cell repertoires in COVID-19. This table comes from immunoSEQ multiplex PCR, and its TCRdb copy is limited to in-frame clones, with some not included. The sample lists approximately 35,000 clones; more than 65% were seen once. Input material: peripheral blood. The receptors here all came from a human donor in a cohort sampled during active COVID-19.

This clone was observed once. The J gene is TRBJ2-1, the V gene TRBV7-3; weak D call: TRBD1 (5 bases). There are 13 residues in the CDR3. CDR1 and CDR2 (germline): SGHTA, FQGTGA. With 5 bases removed from V and 5 bases from J, the gap between germline ends came to 10 bases. The CDR3 here is CASSRDSDNEQFF. CDR3 in DNA: TGTGCCAGCAGCCGAGACAGCGACAATGAGCAGTTCTTC.

The rearrangement uses TRBV5-1 and TRBJ2-7, with TRBD1 matching over 9 bases. The V gene end was trimmed by 2 bases and the J gene end by 3 bases; junction bases not matched to a gene: 3. CDR1 is SGHRS, CDR2 YFSETQ, per germline. The CDR3 covers 14 residues. The CDR3 protein is CASSFWDRDYEQYF. The CDR3 nucleotides are TGCGCCAGCAGCTTTTGGGACAGGGACTACGAGCAGTACTTC.

This chain links TRBV19 with TRBJ1-2; 7 nucleotides align to TRBD1. Germline V gene sequence: CDR1 LNHDA, CDR2 SQIVND (reference sequence). CDR3 length: 15 amino acids. After removal of 5 bases from V and 2 bases from J, the junction contained 8 bases not matched to a gene. For the CDR3, the DNA is TGTGCCAGTAGTGCGTCAGGGGGTACCAACTATGGCTACACCTTC. It encodes CASSASGGTNYGYTF.

In its sample, this clone was seen once. This chain links TRBV6-1 with TRBJ2-5, with a weak D call TRBD1 (5 bases). Trimming cost V 2 bases and J 7 bases, with 14 bases left between them. The length of the CDR3 is 14 residues. From germline, CDR1 is MNHNS and CDR2 SASEGT. In nucleotides, the CDR3 is TGTGCCAGCAGTGAATTGGCAGGGCAAAGGACCCAGTACTTC. This translates into CASSELAGQRTQYF.

The chain has TRBV7-2 and TRBJ1-6, with TRBD1 matching over 8 bases. V trimming: 10 bases; J trimming: 7 bases; junction bases outside the gene matches: 6. Germline V gives CDR1 SGHTA, CDR2 FQGNSA. The CDR3 runs to 13 residues. In DNA, the CDR3 is TGTGCCACTCGCAGGGGGCAAAATTCACCCCTCCACTTT. Amino acid sequence: CATRRGQNSPLHF. The variable domain in full, completed from reference TRBV7-2 and TRBJ1-6, reads GAGVSQSPSNKVTEKGKDVELRCDPISGHTALYWYRQSLGQGLEFLIYFQGNSAPDKSGLPSDRFSAERTGGSVSTLTIQRTQQEDSAVYLCATRRGQNSPLHFGNGTRLTVT.

This clone has just a few counts. The rearrangement links TRBV6-5 to TRBJ1-2; possibly TRBD1 for D (5 bases). This CDR3 spans 16 amino acids. Per the germline V gene, CDR1 is MNHEY and CDR2 is SVGAGI. V was trimmed by 2 bases and J by 6 bases, leaving 19 bases between them. CDR3 loop: CASSYGQGPSKNGYTF. CDR3 coding DNA: TGTGCCAGCAGTTACGGGCAGGGCCCAAGTAAAAATGGCTACACCTTC.

J is TRBJ1-6 and V is TRBV28, with 9 bases lining up with TRBD1. Germline lookup yields CDR1 MDHEN and CDR2 SYDVKM. CDR3 length: 16 amino acids. The J segment lost 6 bases and the V segment lost 4 bases, leaving 7 bases of the junction unmatched. The CDR3 region has the DNA TGTGCCAGCAGTTCTTTGGGACAGGGCCTTAATTCACCCCTCCACTTT. Protein product: CASSSLGQGLNSPLHF.

This clone was seen once. The chain employs TRBV5-4 and TRBJ2-5, with 9 bases fitting TRBD2. This CDR3 has 14 amino acids. Germline CDR1 SGHNT, CDR2 YYREEE (reference sequence). V shed 9 bases and J 5 bases; nucleotides not matched to a gene: 11. The DNA of the CDR3 is TGTGCCATCCGCCGCGGGGGGGCTGTTGAGACCCAGTACTTC. It yields the protein CAIRRGGAVETQYF. The full variable domain, its missing parts supplied by reference TRBV5-4 and TRBJ2-5, is ETGVTQSPTHLIKTRGQQVTLRCSSQSGHNTVSWYQQALGQGPQFIFQYYREEENGRGNFPPRFSGLQFPNYSSELNVNALELDDSALYLCAIRRGGAVETQYFGPGTRLLVL.

The chain joins TRBV7-2 to TRBJ2-2; 7 bases match TRBD2. Germline CDR1 and CDR2: SGHTA and FQGNSA. This CDR3 is 14 amino acids long. With 1 base clipped from V and 6 bases from J, the junction kept 2 bases outside the gene matches. The CDR3 bases are TGTGCCAGCAGCTTAGGAGGGAGGGCCGGGGAGCTGTTTTTT. It translates to CASSLGGRAGELFF.

This chain connects TRBV10-3 to TRBJ2-5; D ambiguous. Germline V gives CDR1 ENHRY, CDR2 SYGVKD. The CDR3 extends over 12 amino acids. Trimming took 3 bases from V and 1 from J, leaving 3 bases between them. The CDR3 region has the DNA TGTGCCATCAGTGAAGCCCAAGAGACCCAGTACTTC. This gives the protein CAISEAQETQYF.

In its sample, this clone ranks as medium-sized. The genes are TRBV7-2 and TRBJ1-2, with 9 bases lining up with TRBD1. J was trimmed by 7 bases and V by 2 bases; bases with no gene match: 2. The CDR3 loop spans 13 amino acids. Germline CDR1 and CDR2: SGHTA and FQGNSA. DNA of the CDR3: TGTGCCAGCAGCTTAAACAGGGGGCTTGGCTACACCTTC. Translated: CASSLNRGLGYTF.

The CDR3 is CASSQAGGSGGVGTQYF. DNA of the CDR3: TGTGCCAGCAGCCAGGCCGGGGGGAGCGGGGGCGTGGGTACGCAGTATTTT. The chain couples TRBV11-2 to TRBJ2-3; 8 bases agree with TRBD2. The J segment lost 8 bases and the V segment lost 5 bases, leaving 18 bases of the junction unmatched. Germline CDR1 and CDR2: SGHAT and FQNNGV. The CDR3 consists of 17 residues.

V usage is TRBV7-8 and J usage is TRBJ2-1; TRBD2 matches at 13 bases. Germline lookup yields CDR1 SGHVS and CDR2 FQNEAQ. V lost 4 bases to trimming and J lost 15 bases; unmatched junction nucleotides: 12. CDR3 length: 15 amino acids. CDR3 bases: TGTGCCAGCAGCTCCACTAGCGGGGGGGTGAAGTCCGCGTTCTTC. Its protein is CASSSTSGGVKSAFF.

This sequence joins TRBV5-1 and TRBJ2-7; TRBD1 agrees at 8 bases. The CDR3 has 15 residues. CDR1 is SGHRS, CDR2 YFSETQ, per germline. J lost 7 bases, V lost 4 bases, and 13 bases had no gene match. In nucleotides, the CDR3 is TGCGCCAGCAGCACGGGGGTGCAGGGGGCGAGGGAGCAGTACTTC. Its protein product is CASSTGVQGAREQYF.

This clone was observed a single time. This chain connects TRBV15 to TRBJ1-5, with 8 bases fitting TRBD1. CDR1 LNHNV and CDR2 YYDKDF come from the germline V gene (reference sequence). The CDR3 totals 19 residues. The trim removed 3 bases at V and 5 bases at J, leaving 18 bases unmatched. The CDR3 sequence is CATSSSLQRTGSWDQPQHF. CDR3 coding DNA: TGTGCCACCAGCAGTTCTCTGCAAAGGACAGGGTCCTGGGATCAGCCCCAGCATTTT.

The V gene is TRBV29-1, the J gene TRBJ1-4; the D gene is possibly TRBD1 (5 bases). The CDR3 runs 16 residues. Germline assignment: CDR1 SQVTM and CDR2 ANQGSEA. V shed 0 bases and J shed 10 bases, with 21 bases lying between them. This CDR3 reads CSVEDASGGWGGKLFF. For the CDR3, the DNA is TGCAGCGTTGAAGATGCGTCAGGAGGATGGGGGGGAAAACTGTTTTTT. Based on the CDR3 plus reference TRBV29-1 and TRBJ1-4, the full variable domain is SAVISQKPSRDICQRGTSLTIQCQVDSQVTMMFWYRQQPGQSLTLIATANQGSEATYESGFVIDKFPISRPNLTFSTLTVSNMSPEDSSIYLCSVEDASGGWGGKLFFGSGTQLSVL.

The genes are TRBV7-3 and TRBJ2-1; D remains ambiguous. This CDR3 is 14 amino acids long. Trimming took off 2 bases at V and 12 bases at J, with 17 bases between the two ends. Germline-derived CDR1 and CDR2 are SGHTA and FQGTGA. CDR3 in amino acids: CASSLESGDTGQFF. The CDR3, as DNA: TGTGCCAGCAGCTTAGAGTCCGGTGATACCGGGCAGTTCTTC.

The chain carries TRBV5-1 and TRBJ2-3; D may be TRBD1 (6 bases). The CDR3 has 16 residues. Between the trimmed V and J ends, which lost 6 bases and 0 bases, there was a span of 17 bases. The germline CDR1 and CDR2 sequences are SGHRS and YFSETQ. The CDR3 DNA reads TGCGCCAGCACAAGACAGGCGTCTTCTAGCACAGATACGCAGTATTTT. Translating gives CASTRQASSSTDTQYF.

This clone was counted a few times. The chain is built from TRBV7-9 and TRBJ1-5; tentative D call: TRBD1 (6 bases). V lost 0 bases to trimming and J lost 1 base, with 13 bases between them. The CDR3 extends over 17 amino acids. Germline values: CDR1 SEHNR, CDR2 FQNEAQ (reference sequence). In nucleotides, the CDR3 is TGTGCCAGCAGCTTAGCATCTGGGGGCGGGAGCAATCAGCCCCAGCATTTT. It yields the protein CASSLASGGGSNQPQHF.

J is TRBJ1-6 and V is TRBV2; 8 nucleotides line up with TRBD1. This CDR3 spans 15 amino acids. Trimming removed 2 bases from V and 5 bases from J; junction bases left unmatched: 2. The germline V gene has CDR1 SNHLY and CDR2 FYNNEI. CDR3 protein: CASSESGGDNSPLHF. CDR3 sequence (DNA): TGTGCCAGCAGTGAATCAGGGGGCGATAATTCACCCCTCCACTTT.

V usage is TRBV6-2 or TRBV6-3 and J usage is TRBJ1-2, with TRBD1 as a possible D gene (6 bases). The CDR3 consists of 17 residues. CDR1 is MNHEY, CDR2 SVGEGT, per germline. Trimming took 2 bases from V and 2 from J, leaving 18 bases between them. Written as DNA, the CDR3 is TGTGCCAGCAGTTACAAGGGGGTTATCCCAGCAAACTATGGCTACACCTTC. This gives the protein CASSYKGVIPANYGYTF.

This chain links TRBV7-2 with TRBJ1-1; 8 nucleotides line up with TRBD1. The CDR3 extends over 15 amino acids. The germline V gene has CDR1 SGHTA and CDR2 FQGNSA. V lost 0 bases, J lost 5 bases, and 5 bases stayed unmatched. The CDR3 spells CASSLANRGGTEAFF. In DNA form, the CDR3 reads TGTGCCAGCAGCTTAGCCAACAGGGGGGGAACTGAAGCTTTCTTT.

The chain employs TRBV27 and TRBJ1-5; 7 nucleotides match TRBD1. The germline gives CDR1 MNHEY, CDR2 SMNVEV (reference sequence). V dropped 8 bases and J dropped 2; count of bases not matched to a gene: 9. CDR3 size: 15 residues. The CDR3 sequence is CASANRGLGNQPQHF. The DNA for the CDR3 is TGTGCCAGCGCAAACAGGGGTCTGGGCAATCAGCCCCAGCATTTT.

The chain couples TRBV18 to TRBJ2-3; possible D gene TRBD2, 6 bases. Trimming removed 0 bases at V and 4 bases at J, with 11 bases between. The CDR3 has 15 residues. Germline V gene lookup returns CDR1 KGHSH and CDR2 LQKENI. The CDR3 sequence is CASSPPLGGADTQYF. The CDR3 DNA follows: TGTGCCAGCTCACCACCCCTAGGCGGGGCAGATACGCAGTATTTT.

The chain joins TRBV5-1 to TRBJ1-4, with TRBD1 matching 7 bases. Germline V gives CDR1 SGHRS, CDR2 YFSETQ. This CDR3 is built from 15 residues. Unmatched junction bases numbered 3, after V lost 0 bases and J lost 4 bases. The CDR3, as DNA: TGCGCCAGCAGCTTGGGGGACAGCCGTAATGAAAAACTGTTTTTT. Translated, it gives CASSLGDSRNEKLFF.

This clone was seen a few times. The DNA of the CDR3 is TGTGCCAGCAGTTGGACAGGGGGCAACTATGGCTACACCTTC. Translated: CASSWTGGNYGYTF. The chain couples TRBV28 to TRBJ1-2; 11 bases fit TRBD1. V dropped 4 bases and J dropped 2; count of bases not matched to a gene: 0. Germline assignment: CDR1 MDHEN and CDR2 SYDVKM. This CDR3 is 14 amino acids long.